This T cell receptor (beta chain) was observed in a study of glioma-infiltrating T cells. On the study more broadly: Sequencing aimed for about 4- to 10-fold coverage of roughly one million peripheral T cells. Notes on the study in general: Non-neoplastic patients had below-expected tissue-blood divergence, while all gliomas exceeded expectation.

This clonotype was seen more than once but under ten times. Its cognate antigen is unknown. Amplification of TCR alpha and beta CDR3 regions from RNA used iRepertoire nested multiplex PCR. TCRdb re-called the multiplex PCR reads through MiXCR, storing one row per CDR3 protein. The table includes a few hundred thousand distinct CDR3 sequences, around 45% detected once. The CDR3 totals 14 residues. V was shortened by 6 bases and J by 5 bases, with 17 bases between the two germline ends. Germline lookup yields CDR1 DFQATT and CDR2 SNEGSKA (reference sequence). The chain couples TRBV20-1 to TRBJ1-3, with D hard to call. This TCR was recovered from a human donor with low-grade glioma or glioblastoma, undergoing nonglioma brain surgery, or in good health (not recorded which). The sample was glioma tissue, nonneoplastic brain tissue, or PBMCs (not recorded which). CDR3 residues: CSAASGAPRNTIYF. DNA for the CDR3: TGCAGTGCAGCCTCGGGCGCCCCTCGAAACACCATATATTTT.